These 25 T cell receptor beta chains were sequenced from one sample in a study of OX40 agonist ivuxolimab in advanced cancers. Only in-frame clones appear in the TCRdb table, and some are missing; sequencing was by immunoSEQ multiplex PCR. The table lists 28,000 or so clones, 60% to 80% of them singletons, with roughly a quarter in the top ten. This sample comprised CD4+ or CD8+ T cells sorted from blood, obtained in a trial of the OX40 agonist ivuxolimab. The receptor source for this set is an adult with an advanced solid tumor such as melanoma, head and neck, liver or kidney cancer.

The chain uses TRBV6-6 and TRBJ2-1, with 10 bases fitting TRBD2. CDR3 length equals 15 residues. Germline CDR1 MNHNY, CDR2 SVGAGI (reference sequence). V trimming: 3 bases; J trimming: 6 bases; junction bases outside the gene matches: 5. CDR3 nucleotide sequence: TGTGCCAGCAGTTATTCTAGCGGGAGTATCAATGAGCAGTTCTTC. This codes for CASSYSSGSINEQFF.

The V gene is TRBV5-1, the J gene TRBJ2-7; D is undetermined. Trimming removed 0 bases from V and 4 bases from J, with 5 bases in between. The CDR3 sequence is 12 residues long. Germline values: CDR1 SGHRS, CDR2 YFSETQ. CDR3 DNA sequence: TGCGCCAGCAGCTTGGATGGTTACGAGCAGTACTTC. It specifies CASSLDGYEQYF.

This chain uses TRBV7-9 with TRBJ2-2; 7 nucleotides agree with TRBD1. Germline CDR1 SEHNR, CDR2 FQNEAQ (reference sequence). This CDR3 comprises 16 residues. Trimming removed 5 bases from V and 4 bases from J; junction bases left unmatched: 10. The CDR3 DNA is TGTGCCAGCAGCACGACAGGGCGAGTTAGCACCGGGGAGCTGTTTTTT. Protein product: CASSTTGRVSTGELFF. The complete variable domain, with remaining parts taken from reference TRBV7-9 and TRBJ2-2, reads DTGVSQNPRHKITKRGQNVTFRCDPISEHNRLYWYRQTLGQGPEFLTYFQNEAQLEKSRLLSDRFSAERPKGSFSTLEIQRTEQGDSAMYLCASSTTGRVSTGELFFGEGSRLTVL.

The V call is TRBV5-8, the J call TRBJ1-4; D call uncertain. The CDR3 spans 14 residues. Trimming shortened V by 1 base and J by 0 bases, and 4 bases separated the two germline ends. CDR1 and CDR2 from the germline V gene are SGHTS and YDEGEE. The CDR3 spells CASSLIATNEKLFF. The DNA of the CDR3 is TGTGCCAGCAGCTTGATAGCAACTAATGAAAAACTGTTTTTT.

The chain joins TRBV27 to TRBJ2-7; D is possibly TRBD1 (6 bases). The CDR3 is 14 amino acids. V was clipped by 2 bases and J by 5 bases, with 13 bases between them. Germline CDR1 reads MNHEY; CDR2 reads SMNVEV (reference sequence). CDR3 coding DNA: TGTGCCAGCAGTTTAGGTGGGGGCAGGGACGAGCAGTACTTC. Translated, it gives CASSLGGGRDEQYF.

The CDR3 coding sequence is TGTGCCAGCAGCGTAGGGGGGCATAGCTCCTACAATGAGCAGTTCTTC. Amino acid sequence: CASSVGGHSSYNEQFF. This sequence joins TRBV9 and TRBJ2-1; a possible D gene is TRBD1 (6 bases). The CDR3 contains 16 residues. With 0 bases removed from V and 0 bases from J, the gap between germline ends came to 10 bases. CDR1 and CDR2 (germline): SGDLS, YYNGEE.

Relative to its sample, this clone is medium-sized. The rearrangement links TRBV5-4 to TRBJ2-7, with TRBD2 matching over 9 bases. The CDR3 length is 15 residues. With V trimmed by 3 bases and J by 3 bases, 7 bases remained unmatched. Germline CDR1 is SGHNT and CDR2 is YYREEE (reference sequence). The CDR3 DNA follows: TGTGCCAGCAGCTCGGAGCGGGAGGATCTCTACGAGCAGTACTTC. Its protein is CASSSEREDLYEQYF.

J is TRBJ2-7 and V is TRBV6-1; 7 nucleotides match TRBD1. Germline loops: CDR1 MNHNS, CDR2 SASEGT. The length of the CDR3 is 12 residues. Trimming took 6 bases from V and 4 from J; bases not matched to a gene: 3. In DNA, the CDR3 is TGTGCCAGCAGCCCGACAGGGTACGAGCAGTACTTC. Translating gives CASSPTGYEQYF.

V is TRBV9 and J is TRBJ2-7; 7 bases line up with TRBD2. Germline V gene lookup returns CDR1 SGDLS and CDR2 YYNGEE. CDR3 size: 15 residues. The V and J ends lost 0 bases and 7 bases, in that order; junction bases with no gene match: 10. CDR3 in DNA: TGTGCCAGCAGCGTAGAACGGGGGGTCCCCGGGGAGCAGTACTTC. Translated: CASSVERGVPGEQYF.

The V gene is TRBV28, the J gene TRBJ1-1; 8 bases fit TRBD1. The J segment lost 7 bases and the V segment lost 5 bases, leaving 6 bases of the junction unmatched. The CDR3 length is 13 residues. CDR1 MDHEN and CDR2 SYDVKM come from the germline V gene. The CDR3 spells CASSVVGQVEAFF. The DNA for the CDR3 is TGTGCCAGCAGTGTCGTGGGACAGGTTGAAGCTTTCTTT. The variable domain in full, with the rest retrieved from reference TRBV28 and TRBJ1-1, is DVKVTQSSRYLVKRTGEKVFLECVQDMDHENMFWYRQDPGLGLRLIYFSYDVKMKEKGDIPEGYSVSREKKERFSLILESASTNQTSMYLCASSVVGQVEAFFGQGTRLTVV.

The chain couples TRBV6-5 to TRBJ2-5; 8 positions agree with TRBD1. V lost 2 bases, J lost 4 bases, and 6 bases stayed unmatched. CDR3 length: 15 residues. From germline, CDR1 is MNHEY and CDR2 SVGAGI. This CDR3 is CASSYTGGILETQYF. As DNA, the CDR3 is TGTGCCAGCAGTTACACAGGGGGGATCTTAGAGACCCAGTACTTC.

This clone is medium-sized in the sample. The rearrangement links TRBV7-3 to TRBJ2-3, with 11 nucleotides matching TRBD1. J lost 5 bases, V lost 1 base, and 2 bases had no gene match. Germline lookup yields CDR1 SGHTA and CDR2 FQGTGA. The CDR3 extends over 15 amino acids. The CDR3 sequence: CASSLIGTGGDTQYF. In nucleotides, the CDR3 is TGTGCCAGCAGCTTAATCGGGACAGGGGGAGATACGCAGTATTTT.

The chain is built from TRBV5-1 and TRBJ2-7; 8 bases fit TRBD1. This CDR3 has 17 amino acids. Germline V lookup: CDR1 SGHRS, CDR2 YFSETQ. The ends lost 3 bases at V and 0 bases at J; junction bases unmatched: 11. The CDR3 protein is CASSSGSQGAFSYEQYF. The CDR3 region has the DNA TGCGCCAGCAGCTCTGGGTCGCAGGGGGCCTTCTCCTACGAGCAGTACTTC. Drawing the rest from reference TRBV5-1 and TRBJ2-7, the complete variable domain is KAGVTQTPRYLIKTRGQQVTLSCSPISGHRSVSWYQQTPGQGLQFLFEYFSETQRNKGNFPGRFSGRQFSNSRSEMNVSTLELGDSALYLCASSSGSQGAFSYEQYFGPGTRLTVT.

The J gene is TRBJ2-5, the V gene TRBV10-3; D gene ambiguous. Deletions cut 3 bases from V and 5 bases from J, with 13 bases between. There are 14 residues in the CDR3. In germline, CDR1 is ENHRY, CDR2 SYGVKD. This CDR3 is CAISDWAEMETQYF. The DNA of the CDR3 is TGTGCCATCAGTGATTGGGCGGAGATGGAGACCCAGTACTTC.

This chain links TRBV11-2 with TRBJ2-7, with 10 nucleotides matching TRBD1. The J segment lost 6 bases and the V segment lost 5 bases, leaving 7 bases of the junction unmatched. The CDR3 sequence is 14 residues long. The germline CDR1 and CDR2 sequences are SGHAT and FQNNGV. CDR3 amino acids: CASSNLRTGGEQYF. The CDR3 DNA reads as TGTGCCAGCAGCAACCTCAGGACAGGGGGCGAGCAGTACTTC.

The rearrangement links TRBV7-2 to TRBJ1-2; D is unclear. Germline assignment: CDR1 SGHTA and CDR2 FQGNSA. V gave up 4 bases and J gave up 10 bases, with 13 bases separating them. This CDR3 has 12 amino acids. The CDR3 region is CASSSTSYHYTF. As DNA, the CDR3 is TGTGCCAGCAGCTCCACCTCTTACCACTACACCTTC.

This rearrangement joins TRBV30 to TRBJ2-5; D uncertain. Germline lookup yields CDR1 GTSNPN and CDR2 SVGIG (reference sequence). This CDR3 spans 13 amino acids. Trimming shortened V by 5 bases and J by 3 bases, and 13 bases separated the two germline ends. The CDR3 loop reads CAWAPTGKETQYF. CDR3 DNA: TGTGCCTGGGCCCCAACGGGCAAAGAGACCCAGTACTTC.

This clone was seen once. The chain couples TRBV6-5 to TRBJ1-1, with D hard to call. The CDR3 extends over 11 amino acids. V was trimmed by 8 bases and J by 0 bases, leaving 4 bases between them. The germline V gene encodes CDR1 MNHEY and CDR2 SVGAGI. The CDR3 DNA sequence: TGTGCCAGCCGGGTGAACACTGAAGCTTTCTTT. As protein: CASRVNTEAFF.

The chain has TRBV1 and TRBJ2-2; the table assigns TRBD1, which was not confirmed against the DNA. TRBV1 is recorded as a pseudogene. The CDR3 is 15 amino acids. As DNA, the CDR3 is TGCACCAGCAGCCAAGGGGCCCGATACACCGGGGAGCTGTTTTTT. Amino acids: CTSSQGARYTGELFF.

The J gene is TRBJ2-1, the V gene TRBV5-1; D not resolved. CDR3 length: 13 residues. Germline assignment: CDR1 SGHRS and CDR2 YFSETQ. With 2 bases removed from V and 5 bases from J, the gap between germline ends came to 8 bases. The chain's CDR3 is CASSLATNNEQFF. Written as DNA, the CDR3 is TGCGCCAGCAGCTTAGCCACGAACAATGAGCAGTTCTTC.

This clone was recorded many times. The CDR3: CASSLSLGVSEQFF. CDR3 sequence (DNA): TGTGCCAGCAGTTTATCTTTAGGGGTTTCTGAGCAGTTCTTC. The V and J genes are TRBV27 and TRBJ2-1, with D possibly being TRBD1 (5 bases). The CDR3 consists of 14 residues. Deletions cut 0 bases from V and 9 bases from J, with 12 bases between. Per the germline V gene, CDR1 is MNHEY and CDR2 is SMNVEV (reference sequence).

The chain links TRBV5-5 to TRBJ2-3; no firm D call. The CDR3 has 13 residues. V gave up 0 bases and J gave up 6 bases, with 8 bases separating them. Per the germline V gene, CDR1 is SGHKS and CDR2 is YYEKEE (reference sequence). CDR3 amino acids: CASSLEVSDTQYF. DNA of the CDR3: TGTGCCAGCAGCTTGGAAGTCTCGGATACGCAGTATTTT.

The chain is built from TRBV11-2 and TRBJ1-4, with TRBD1 as a possible D gene (6 bases). V gave up 6 bases and J gave up 3 bases, with 14 bases separating them. The CDR3 runs to 15 residues. Looked up from germline, CDR1 is SGHAT and CDR2 is FQNNGV. This chain's CDR3 is CASRFQGFPNEKLFF. Written as DNA, the CDR3 is TGTGCCAGCAGATTTCAGGGGTTCCCTAATGAAAAACTGTTTTTT.

The J gene is TRBJ2-1, the V gene TRBV29-1, with 7 bases that match TRBD2. The CDR3 runs to 12 residues. Germline V CDR1 and CDR2: SQVTM, ANQGSEA. The V segment lost 3 bases and the J segment 6 bases; nucleotides outside the gene matches: 2. The CDR3 spells CSVDASGNEQFF. CDR3 nucleotide sequence: TGCAGCGTTGACGCTAGCGGCAATGAGCAGTTCTTC.

The chain joins TRBV6-1 to TRBJ2-7; D uncertain. This CDR3 spans 13 amino acids. CDR1 and CDR2 (germline): MNHNS, SASEGT. V shed 0 bases and J shed 7 bases, with 10 bases lying between them. This chain's CDR3 is CASSEAYPGEQYF. The DNA of the CDR3 is TGTGCCAGCAGTGAAGCTTACCCTGGTGAGCAGTACTTC.